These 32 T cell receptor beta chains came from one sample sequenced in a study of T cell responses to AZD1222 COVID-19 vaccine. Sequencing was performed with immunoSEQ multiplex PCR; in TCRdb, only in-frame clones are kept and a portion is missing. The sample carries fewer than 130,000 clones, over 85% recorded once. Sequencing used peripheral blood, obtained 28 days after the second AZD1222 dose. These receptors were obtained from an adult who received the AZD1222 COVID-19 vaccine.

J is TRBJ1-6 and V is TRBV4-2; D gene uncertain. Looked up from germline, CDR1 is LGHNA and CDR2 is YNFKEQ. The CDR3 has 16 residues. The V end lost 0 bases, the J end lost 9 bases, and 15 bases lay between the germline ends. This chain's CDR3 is CASSQDLGGMGSPLHF. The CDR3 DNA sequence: TGTGCCAGCAGCCAAGATTTAGGAGGGATGGGTTCACCCCTCCACTTT.

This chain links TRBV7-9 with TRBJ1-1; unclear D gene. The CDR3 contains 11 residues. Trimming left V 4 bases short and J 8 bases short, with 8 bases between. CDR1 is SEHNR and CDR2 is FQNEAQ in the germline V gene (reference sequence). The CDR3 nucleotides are TGTGCCAGCAGCTCGGGTGGGGAAGCTTTCTTT. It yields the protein CASSSGGEAFF.

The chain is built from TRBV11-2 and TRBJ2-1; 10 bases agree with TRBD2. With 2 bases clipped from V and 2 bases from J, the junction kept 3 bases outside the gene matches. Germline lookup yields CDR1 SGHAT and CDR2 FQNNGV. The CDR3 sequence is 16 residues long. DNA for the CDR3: TGTGCCAGCAGCTTAACTAGCGGGATCACCTACAATGAGCAGTTCTTC. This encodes CASSLTSGITYNEQFF.

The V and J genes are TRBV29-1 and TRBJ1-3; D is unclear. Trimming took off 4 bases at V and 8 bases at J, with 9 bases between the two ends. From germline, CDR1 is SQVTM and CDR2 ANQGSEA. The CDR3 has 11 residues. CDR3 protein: CSVGKYDTIYF. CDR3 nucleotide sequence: TGCAGCGTTGGGAAGTACGACACCATATATTTT.

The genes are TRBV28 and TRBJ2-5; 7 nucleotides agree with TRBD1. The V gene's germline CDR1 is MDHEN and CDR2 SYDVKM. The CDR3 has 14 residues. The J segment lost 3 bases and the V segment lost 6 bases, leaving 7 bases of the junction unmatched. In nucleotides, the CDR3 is TGTGCCAGCAGCAGCCGGGACAGAAAAGAGACCCAGTACTTC. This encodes CASSSRDRKETQYF.

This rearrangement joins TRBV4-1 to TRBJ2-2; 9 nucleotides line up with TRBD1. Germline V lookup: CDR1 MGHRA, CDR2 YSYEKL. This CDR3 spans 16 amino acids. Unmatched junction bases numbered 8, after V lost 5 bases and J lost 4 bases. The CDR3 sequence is CASSSRQGDTTGELFF. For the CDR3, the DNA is TGCGCCAGCAGCTCACGACAGGGGGATACCACCGGGGAGCTGTTTTTT.

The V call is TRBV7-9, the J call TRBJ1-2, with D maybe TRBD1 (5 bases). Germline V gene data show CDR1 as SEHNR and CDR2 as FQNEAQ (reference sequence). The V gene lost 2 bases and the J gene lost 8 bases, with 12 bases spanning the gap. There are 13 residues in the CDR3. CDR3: CASSLFGTTGYTF. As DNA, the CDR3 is TGTGCCAGCAGCTTATTCGGGACGACGGGCTACACCTTC.

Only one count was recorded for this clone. CDR3 amino acids: CASSKDAGTGEITIYF. The CDR3 nucleotides are TGTGCCAGCAGCAAAGACGCCGGGACAGGGGAAATCACCATATATTTT. V is TRBV21-1 and J is TRBJ1-3; the table's D call of TRBD1 was not tested on the DNA. TRBV21-1 is given as a pseudogene. This CDR3 has 16 amino acids.

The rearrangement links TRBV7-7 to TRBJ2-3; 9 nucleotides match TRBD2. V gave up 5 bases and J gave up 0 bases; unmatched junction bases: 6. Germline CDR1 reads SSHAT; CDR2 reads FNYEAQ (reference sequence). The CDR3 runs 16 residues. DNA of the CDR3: TGTGCCAGCAGCCCTGAAGCGGGAGGAAGCACAGATACGCAGTATTTT. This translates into CASSPEAGGSTDTQYF.

CDR3 sequence: CSVRQGYGYTF. The CDR3 DNA reads as TGCAGCGTGCGACAGGGGTATGGCTACACCTTC. V is TRBV29-1 and J is TRBJ1-2, with 8 bases aligning to TRBD1. Germline CDR1 and CDR2: SQVTM and ANQGSEA. CDR3 size: 11 residues. With V trimmed by 6 bases and J by 5 bases, 2 bases remained unmatched.

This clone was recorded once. This CDR3 reads CATGLAGSTDTQYF. Written as DNA, the CDR3 is TGTGCCACGGGACTAGCGGGAAGCACAGATACGCAGTATTTT. The chain links TRBV24-1 to TRBJ2-3; TRBD2 agrees at 13 bases. V lost 10 bases and J lost 0; bases outside the gene matches: 0. The CDR3 is 14 amino acids. Germline V gene lookup returns CDR1 KGHDR and CDR2 SFDVKD.

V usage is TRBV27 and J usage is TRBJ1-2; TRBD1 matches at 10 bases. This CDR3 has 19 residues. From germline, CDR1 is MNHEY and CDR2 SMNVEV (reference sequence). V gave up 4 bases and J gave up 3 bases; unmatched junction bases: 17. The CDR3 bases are TGTGCCAGCAGTTCTCACCTCTCTACCCAGGACAGGGGGTACTATGGCTACACCTTC. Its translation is CASSSHLSTQDRGYYGYTF.

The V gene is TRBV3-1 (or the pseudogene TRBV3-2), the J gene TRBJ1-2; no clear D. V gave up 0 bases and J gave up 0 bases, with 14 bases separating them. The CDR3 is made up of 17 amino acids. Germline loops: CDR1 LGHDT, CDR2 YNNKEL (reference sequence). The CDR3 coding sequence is TGTGCCAGCAGCCAAGATCCGGCCCGGGCCCCTAACTATGGCTACACCTTC. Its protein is CASSQDPARAPNYGYTF.

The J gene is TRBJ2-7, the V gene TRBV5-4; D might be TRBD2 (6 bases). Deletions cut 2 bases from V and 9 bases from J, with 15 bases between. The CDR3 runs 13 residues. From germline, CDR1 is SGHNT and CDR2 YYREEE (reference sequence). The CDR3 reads CASSFGGSQGQYF. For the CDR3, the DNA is TGTGCCAGCAGCTTTGGGGGGTCCCAAGGGCAGTACTTC.

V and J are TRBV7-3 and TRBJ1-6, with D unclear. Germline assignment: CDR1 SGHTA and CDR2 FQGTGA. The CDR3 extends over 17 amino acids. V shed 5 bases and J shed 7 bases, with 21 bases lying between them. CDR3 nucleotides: TGTGCCAGCAGCCCAAAGTTGGAGACCTCTGGGAATTCACCCCTCCACTTT. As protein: CASSPKLETSGNSPLHF.

CDR3 DNA: TGCGCCAGCAGCTTGTCCCTTAGCGGGAGTGAGACCCAGTACTTC. Translating it yields CASSLSLSGSETQYF. The chain employs TRBV5-1 and TRBJ2-5; 9 bases map to TRBD2. With V trimmed by 1 base and J by 5 bases, 6 bases remained unmatched. Germline V gives CDR1 SGHRS, CDR2 YFSETQ. This CDR3 contains 15 residues. Together with reference TRBV5-1 and TRBJ2-5, the CDR3 gives the full variable domain: KAGVTQTPRYLIKTRGQQVTLSCSPISGHRSVSWYQQTPGQGLQFLFEYFSETQRNKGNFPGRFSGRQFSNSRSEMNVSTLELGDSALYLCASSLSLSGSETQYFGPGTRLLVL.

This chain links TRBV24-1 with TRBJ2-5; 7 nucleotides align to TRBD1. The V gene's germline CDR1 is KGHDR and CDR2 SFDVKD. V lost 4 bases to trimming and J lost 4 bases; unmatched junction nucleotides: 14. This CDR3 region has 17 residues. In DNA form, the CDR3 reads TGTGCCACCAGTGACCCCGGACAGGCCCCGGGTGGAGAGACCCAGTACTTC. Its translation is CATSDPGQAPGGETQYF.

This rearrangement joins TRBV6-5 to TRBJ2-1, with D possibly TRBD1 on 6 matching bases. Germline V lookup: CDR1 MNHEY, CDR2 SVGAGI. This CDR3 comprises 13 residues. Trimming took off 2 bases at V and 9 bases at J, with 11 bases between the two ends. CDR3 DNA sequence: TGTGCCAGCAGTTACAACAGGGTCGGTGAGCAGTTCTTC. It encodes CASSYNRVGEQFF.

In DNA form, the CDR3 reads TGTGCCAGCAGTGTCCGGGCGGGCGCAGGTGGGGGCTCCTACAATGAGCAGTTCTTC. It specifies CASSVRAGAGGGSYNEQFF. The chain employs TRBV6-4 and TRBJ2-1; D tentatively fits TRBD1 or TRBD2 (5 bases each). There are 19 residues in the CDR3. CDR1 and CDR2 (germline): MRHNA, SNTAGT. Between the trimmed V and J ends, which lost 4 bases and 0 bases, there was a span of 22 bases.

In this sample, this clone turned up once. The CDR3 loop reads CSALINQETQYF. In DNA form, the CDR3 reads TGCAGCGCCCTCATTAATCAGGAGACCCAGTACTTC. The genes are TRBV29-1 and TRBJ2-5; D is unclear. Deletions cut 7 bases from V and 5 bases from J, with 14 bases between. This CDR3 region has 12 residues. CDR1 is SQVTM and CDR2 is ANQGSEA in the germline V gene.

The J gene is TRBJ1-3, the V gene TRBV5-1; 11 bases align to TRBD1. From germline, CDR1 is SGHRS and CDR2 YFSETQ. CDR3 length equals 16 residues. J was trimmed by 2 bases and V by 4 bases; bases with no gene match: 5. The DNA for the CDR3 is TGCGCCAGCAGCAACGGACAGGGGGCCACTGGAAACACCATATATTTT. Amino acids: CASSNGQGATGNTIYF.

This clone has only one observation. CDR3 DNA: TGTGCCAACGACCGGGACAGCGGCACAGATACGCAGTATTTT. This translates into CANDRDSGTDTQYF. The V and J genes are TRBV2 and TRBJ2-3; 7 bases line up with TRBD1. J was trimmed by 1 base and V by 10 bases; bases with no gene match: 8. This CDR3 has 14 residues. Germline loops: CDR1 SNHLY, CDR2 FYNNEI.

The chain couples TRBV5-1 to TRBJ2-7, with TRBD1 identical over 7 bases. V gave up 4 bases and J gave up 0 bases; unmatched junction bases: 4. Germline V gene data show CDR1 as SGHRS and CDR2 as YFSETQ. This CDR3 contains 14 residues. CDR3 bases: TGCGCCAGCAGCCTGGGACAGAGCTCCTACGAGCAGTACTTC. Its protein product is CASSLGQSSYEQYF. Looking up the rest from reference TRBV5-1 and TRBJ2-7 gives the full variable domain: KAGVTQTPRYLIKTRGQQVTLSCSPISGHRSVSWYQQTPGQGLQFLFEYFSETQRNKGNFPGRFSGRQFSNSRSEMNVSTLELGDSALYLCASSLGQSSYEQYFGPGTRLTVT.

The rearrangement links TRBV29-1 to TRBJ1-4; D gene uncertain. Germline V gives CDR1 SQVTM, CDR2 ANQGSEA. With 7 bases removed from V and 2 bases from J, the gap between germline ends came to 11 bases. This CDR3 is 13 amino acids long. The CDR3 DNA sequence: TGCAGCGCCTCTATGGGTACTAATGAAAAACTGTTTTTT. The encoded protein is CSASMGTNEKLFF.

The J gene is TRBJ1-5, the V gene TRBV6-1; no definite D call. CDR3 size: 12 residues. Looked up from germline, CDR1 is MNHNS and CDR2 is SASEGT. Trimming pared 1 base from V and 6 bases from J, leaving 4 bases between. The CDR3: CASSEVVQPQHF. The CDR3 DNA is TGTGCCAGCAGTGAAGTGGTTCAGCCCCAGCATTTT.

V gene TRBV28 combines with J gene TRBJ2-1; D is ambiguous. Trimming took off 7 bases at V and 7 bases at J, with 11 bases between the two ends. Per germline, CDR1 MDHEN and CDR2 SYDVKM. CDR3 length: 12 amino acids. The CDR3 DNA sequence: TGTGCCAGCACCTGGGGAAATAATGAGCAGTTCTTC. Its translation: CASTWGNNEQFF.

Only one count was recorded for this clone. The CDR3 loop reads CASSTRGNTIYF. In DNA form, the CDR3 reads TGTGCCAGCAGCACCCGTGGAAACACCATATATTTT. The chain uses TRBV5-4 and TRBJ1-3, with D unclear. CDR1 and CDR2 (germline): SGHNT, YYREEE (reference sequence). This CDR3 is built from 12 residues. Trimming left V 4 bases short and J 3 bases short, with 5 bases between.

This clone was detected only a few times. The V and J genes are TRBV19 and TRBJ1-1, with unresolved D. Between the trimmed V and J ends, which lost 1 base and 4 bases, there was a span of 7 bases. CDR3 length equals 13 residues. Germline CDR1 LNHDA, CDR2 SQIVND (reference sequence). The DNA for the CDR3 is TGTGCCAGTAGTATAGCCCTGGGCACTGAAGCTTTCTTT. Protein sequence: CASSIALGTEAFF.

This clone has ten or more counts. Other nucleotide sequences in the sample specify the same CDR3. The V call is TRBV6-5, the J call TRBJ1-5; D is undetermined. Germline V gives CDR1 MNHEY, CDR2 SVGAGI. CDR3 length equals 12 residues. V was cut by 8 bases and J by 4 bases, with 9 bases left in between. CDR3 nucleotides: TGTGCCAGCCGAGGACCTAATCAGCCCCAGCATTTT. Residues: CASRGPNQPQHF.

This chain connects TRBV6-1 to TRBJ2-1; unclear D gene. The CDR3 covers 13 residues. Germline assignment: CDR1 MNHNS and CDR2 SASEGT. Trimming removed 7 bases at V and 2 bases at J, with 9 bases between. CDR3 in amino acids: CASTKGPYNEQFF. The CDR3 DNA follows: TGTGCCAGCACCAAGGGCCCCTACAATGAGCAGTTCTTC.

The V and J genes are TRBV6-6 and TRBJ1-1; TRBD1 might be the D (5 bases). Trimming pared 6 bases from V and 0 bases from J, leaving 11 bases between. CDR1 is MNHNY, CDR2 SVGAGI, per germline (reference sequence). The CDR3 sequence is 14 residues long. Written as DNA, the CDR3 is TGTGCCAGCAGGGGACGGTCGATGAACACTGAAGCTTTCTTT. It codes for CASRGRSMNTEAFF.

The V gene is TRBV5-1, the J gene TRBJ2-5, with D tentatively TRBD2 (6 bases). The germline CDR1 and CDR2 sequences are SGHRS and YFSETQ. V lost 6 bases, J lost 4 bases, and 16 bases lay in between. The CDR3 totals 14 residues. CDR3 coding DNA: TGCGCCAGCACCCTAGCGCCTGGGGCAGAGACCCAGTACTTC. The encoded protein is CASTLAPGAETQYF.